A selection of T cell receptor beta chains follows, all from one sample in a study of T cells in Graves' hyperthyroidism and ophthalmopathy. TCRdb itself ran the multiplex PCR reads through MiXCR, one entry per CDR3 protein. This table has about 360,000 distinct CDR3 sequences, under 15% appearing once. Sequencing was carried out using blood. The receptor set was obtained from a woman aged 18-29 years with Graves' hyperthyroidism. Both conserved end residues are part of each CDR3. Each record gives: D gene, J gene, V gene, clone size, CDR3 protein, CDR3 DNA. The D gene is left open where the match is weak. Clone size appears in some rows only: once, few, many, or a class for an expanded clone.

NA TRBJ1-1 TRBV7-9 many CASSFQGMLNTEAFF TGTGCCAGCAGCTTTCAAGGGATGCTTAACACTGAAGCTTTCTTT
NA TRBJ2-7 TRBV20-1 many CSAGGRRLYEQYF TGCAGTGCTGGGGGCCGACGGCTCTACGAGCAGTACTTC
TRBD1 TRBJ2-5 TRBV6-1 many CASSETGQTYQETQYF TGTGCCAGCAGTGAAACGGGACAGACGTACCAAGAGACCCAGTACTTC
TRBD2 TRBJ2-5 TRBV7-3 NA CASSSGTSGREETQYF TGTGCCAGCAGCTCCGGGACTAGCGGGCGAGAAGAGACCCAGTACTTC
NA TRBJ1-1 TRBV6-1 NA CASSSGPRGRASGNIEAFF TGTGCCAGCAGTTCCGGACCCCGCGGGAGGGCCAGCGGGAACATTGAAGCTTTCTTT
NA TRBJ2-3 TRBV15 many CATSRGGRGVTDTQYF TGTGCCACCAGCAGAGGTGGGAGGGGGGTCACAGATACGCAGTATTTT
NA TRBJ2-5 TRBV5-6 few CTSRYEYF TGTACCAGCAGGTATGAGTACTTC
NA TRBJ2-6 TRBV28 few CASSQMQGAGANVLTF TGTGCCAGCAGTCAAATGCAGGGAGCTGGGGCCAACGTCCTGACTTTC
NA TRBJ2-1 TRBV20-1 many CSARDLSSLGEQFF TGCAGTGCTAGAGATCTATCCAGCCTGGGTGAGCAGTTCTTC
NA TRBJ1-2 TRBV20-1 NA CSARPEGGYTF TGCAGTGCTAGACCAGAGGGGGGCTACACCTTC
NA TRBJ1-5 TRBV28 many CASMRAYSNQPQHF TGTGCCAGCATGCGGGCATATAGCAATCAGCCCCAGCATTTT
NA TRBJ2-2 TRBV25-1 few CASRKGQNTGELFF TGTGCCAGCAGGAAGGGACAAAACACCGGGGAGCTGTTTTTT
NA TRBJ1-1 TRBV28 many CASSLESANTEAFF TGTGCCAGCAGTTTAGAGTCGGCGAACACTGAAGCTTTCTTT
NA TRBJ1-5 TRBV19 few CASSETSFNQPQHF TGTGCCAGTAGTGAGACAAGCTTCAATCAGCCCCAGCATTTT
NA TRBJ1-1 TRBV4-3 few CASSQDDAGEGDTEAFF TGCGCCAGCAGCCAAGACGATGCAGGGGAGGGAGACACTGAAGCTTTCTTT